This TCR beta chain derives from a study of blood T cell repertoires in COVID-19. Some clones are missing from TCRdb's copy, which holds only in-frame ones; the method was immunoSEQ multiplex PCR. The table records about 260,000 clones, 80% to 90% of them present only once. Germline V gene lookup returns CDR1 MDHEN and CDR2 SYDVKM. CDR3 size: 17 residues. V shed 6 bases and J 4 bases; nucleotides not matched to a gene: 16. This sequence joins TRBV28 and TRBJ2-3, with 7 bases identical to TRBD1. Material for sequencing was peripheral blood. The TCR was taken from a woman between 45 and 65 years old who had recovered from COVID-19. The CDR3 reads CASRPPPGQRFADTQYF. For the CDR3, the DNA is TGTGCCAGCAGGCCCCCGCCGGGACAGAGGTTCGCAGATACGCAGTATTTT.